This T cell receptor (beta chain) was observed in a study of blood T cell repertoires in COVID-19. Study overall: Both acute and convalescent COVID-19 samples were obtained from the United States, Italy and Spain. T cells, B-cell-depleted T cells, or PBMCs provided the cDNA or gDNA that served as material.

A few counts support this clone. Per the authors' pipeline: Nucleated cell number was recorded as an estimate derived from reference gene primer amplification. The repertoire was sequenced with immunoSEQ multiplex PCR; TCRdb's copy has only in-frame clones and lacks some. That table is the source of V, J and clone size, and D and trimming were worked out from the DNA. The sample shows about 80,000 clones, about 78% of them seen only once. After removal of 3 bases from V and 0 bases from J, the junction contained 3 bases not matched to a gene. The CDR3 length is 15 residues. The germline CDR1 and CDR2 sequences are MRHNA and SNTAGT.

This TCR came from a human donor in a cohort sampled during active COVID-19. Sequencing input: peripheral blood. The chain joins TRBV6-4 to TRBJ2-3; TRBD2 matches 7 bases. The CDR3 sequence: CASSDSAGSTDTQYF. The CDR3 DNA sequence: TGTGCCAGCAGTGATTCAGCGGGGAGCACAGATACGCAGTATTTT.